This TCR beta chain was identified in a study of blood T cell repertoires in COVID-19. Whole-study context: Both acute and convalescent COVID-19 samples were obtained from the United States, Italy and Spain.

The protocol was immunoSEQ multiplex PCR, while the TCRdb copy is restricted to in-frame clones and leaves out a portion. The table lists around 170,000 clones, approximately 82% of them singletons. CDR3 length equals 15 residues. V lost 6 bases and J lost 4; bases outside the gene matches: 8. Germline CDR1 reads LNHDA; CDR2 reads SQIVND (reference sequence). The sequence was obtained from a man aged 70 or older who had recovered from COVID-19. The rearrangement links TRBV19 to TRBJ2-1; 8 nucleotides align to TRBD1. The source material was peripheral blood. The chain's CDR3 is CASSLTGARYNEQFF. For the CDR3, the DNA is TGTGCCAGTAGCCTGACAGGGGCGAGGTACAATGAGCAGTTCTTC.